The T cell receptor beta chain under discussion was sequenced for a study of cytomegalovirus exposure and HLA in healthy donors. Across the whole study: Membership in the Caucasian-associated ancestry cluster was found for around four fifths of approximately 380 genotyped donors. Overall study findings and caveats: Presence/absence analyses took donor sequencing depth as roughly uniform. TCR beta sequences reportedly predicted most subjects' HLA-A and HLA-B alleles accurately. A prior analysis recorded that most TCR beta V segments were productive about 87% or about 30% of the time.

About this clone: The antigen is unknown.

The PCR used 60 Vbeta and 13 Jbeta primers. The method was immunoSEQ multiplex PCR; TCRdb's version includes in-frame clones alone and lacks a portion of them. The sample data list 90,000 to 120,000 clones. Sequences were obtained from PBMCs. The receptor was derived from a man aged 45-65 years in good health and CMV-seronegative.

In DNA form, the CDR3 reads TGTGCCAGCAGCTTATTTGACAGCCAAGAGACCCAGTACTTC. Protein sequence: CASSLFDSQETQYF. The chain recombines TRBV11-3 with TRBJ2-5, with TRBD1 as a possible D gene (5 bases). Looked up from germline, CDR1 is SGHNT and CDR2 is YENEEA. Trimming stripped 2 bases from V and 1 base from J, with 8 bases between. This CDR3 is 14 amino acids long. Full variable domain (missing parts from reference TRBV11-3 and TRBJ2-5): EAGVVQSPRYKIIEKKQPVAFWCNPISGHNTLYWYLQNLGQGPELLIRYENEEAVDDSQLPKDRFSAERLKGVDSTLKIQPAELGDSAVYLCASSLFDSQETQYFGPGTRLLVL.